The sequence of this T cell receptor beta chain was determined in a study of cytomegalovirus exposure and HLA in healthy donors. Study-wide results and caveats: For most TCR sequences rarity was the rule, although some public TCRs occurred in many donors. As was reported, the classifier diagnosed cytomegalovirus status with high specificity and sensitivity.

Of note for this clone: The antigen remains unidentified.

The CDR3 runs 12 residues. Germline CDR1 and CDR2: MDHEN and SYDVKM. Unmatched junction bases numbered 5, after V lost 4 bases and J lost 9 bases. In the PCR, 60 Vbeta and 13 Jbeta primers were used. Profiling relied on immunoSEQ multiplex PCR, and the TCRdb table lists in-frame clones only, not all of them. The sample lists 200,000 to 250,000 clones, 83% occurring once. This TCR derives from a girl aged 10 to 17 in good health and CMV-seronegative. What was sequenced was PBMCs. The V call is TRBV28, the J call TRBJ1-1, with 7 bases that match TRBD1. The CDR3 sequence is CASSYIQGKAFF. The CDR3 DNA reads TGTGCCAGCAGTTACATACAGGGGAAAGCTTTCTTT.